A single TCR beta chain is shown here with its context. What antigen it recognizes has not been identified. Base qualities are not at hand, and no much larger clone is one base apart. The immunoSEQ Assay, a bias-controlled multiplex PCR, was used to amplify TCRbeta CDR3 regions from genomic DNA. Regarding the original processing steps: The number of nucleated cells in each sample was estimated by amplification of reference gene primers within the assay. To quantify the absolute abundance of each unique TCRbeta CDR3 rearrangement, sequence reads were collapsed and filtered. For each sample, productive Simpson clonality was calculated by taking the square root of Simpson's diversity index across productive rearrangements. The clones in this table, taken by TCRdb from immuneACCESS, are in-frame only. Not every clone is retained; where verified, under half of the shortfall comes from an unresolved V gene, and the cause of the rest is unknown. V and J calls and clone size are copied from that table; D and trimming were computed from the DNA. Present in this sample are 70,000 to 90,000 clones, approximately 87% of which were seen just once. Of the sample, roughly 18% is held by the ten largest clones.

The collaborating institutions used their own protocols to collect whole blood in K2EDTA tubes. For TCRbeta analysis, collaborators shipped samples as frozen whole blood, isolated PBMCs, or DNA extracted from either of those sample types. This specimen belongs to a study of blood T cell repertoires in COVID-19 (dated by TCRdb to about 2020). In terms of the full investigation: Collaborator samples came from the United States, Italy and Spain and covered acute and convalescent phases of COVID-19. The material from the prospective study consisted of cDNA or gDNA derived from T cells, B-cell-depleted T cells, or PBMCs. Deeply sampled blood TCRbeta repertoires from subjects exposed to, actively infected with, or recovered from COVID-19 were included in the dataset. The repertoires were released in a freely available public database intended as a resource for research on the immune response to SARS-CoV-2. Samples came from the ongoing ImmuneRACE study (first 160 participants) plus 1,254 subjects from 6 global collaborators. The sample metadata nearly always contained a de-identified subject ID, COVID-19 status, age in years and sex. Where available, HLA class I and class II types were taken from metadata supplied by the sample provider and were not determined by assay-based typing. Overall study outcomes, separate from this receptor: Clinical and demographic metadata were provided uncurated, with the amount varying by source and participant.

The CDR3, from cysteine to phenylalanine, totals 17 residues. The sequence is cut down to CDR3 DNA, 51 bases in frame from base 1. V is pruned by 0 bases and J by 1 base, leaving 4 bases of the junction without a gene match. Reading the germline V gene gives CDR1 ENHRY and CDR2 SYGVKD. The rearranged chain carries TRBV10-3 and TRBJ1-5; 9 bases in the middle match TRBD1. Source material: peripheral blood. This sequence originates from a woman older than 75 with acute or convalescent COVID-19. The CDR3 reads as follows: CAISESWGTGSNQPQHF. The DNA reads TGTGCCATCAGTGAGTCATGGGGGACAGGGAGCAATCAGCCCCAGCATTTT.